This TCR beta chain was profiled in a study of blood T cell repertoires in COVID-19. Cohort assignment relied on participant-reported clinical history. Data came from immunoSEQ multiplex PCR; TCRdb stores just in-frame clones and leaves some out. The profile shows roughly 400,000 clones, around nine tenths of them singletons. Sequenced input: PBMCs or T cells enriched from blood (not recorded which). The sequence came from a woman under 30 who had been exposed to COVID-19.

CDR3: CASRQGTATNEKLFF. In DNA, the CDR3 is TGTGCCAGCAGACAGGGGACGGCAACTAATGAAAAACTGTTTTTT. The chain has TRBV6-5 and TRBJ1-4; 7 bases are a match to TRBD1. V was clipped by 6 bases and J by 0 bases; unmatched bases: 4. CDR3 size: 15 residues. Germline-derived CDR1 and CDR2 are MNHEY and SVGAGI.